This is a list of T cell receptor beta chains from one sample in a study of early T cells in non-severe SARS-CoV-2 infection. TCRdb itself ran the 5' RACE reads through MiXCR, one entry per CDR3 protein. The sample yields about 28,000 distinct CDR3 sequences, about 4.3% seen once. The specimen comprised whole blood, sampled at baseline. These TCRs come from an adult who was a healthcare worker with PCR-confirmed SARS-CoV-2 infection or an uninfected control (not recorded which). The CDR3 runs from the conserved cysteine through the conserved F or W. Fields, in order: clone size, V gene, D gene, J gene, CDR3 DNA, CDR3 protein. A D gene is named only where the DNA matches it firmly. A row's size may be missing; if present it is once, few, many or a size class.

clone_size: many
v_call: TRBV5-4
d_call: TRBD2
j_call: TRBJ2-3
cdr3_nt: TGTGCCAGCAGCTTACCCGGCCTAGCGGGTCGGGGGACAGATACGCAGTATTTT
cdr3_aa: CASSLPGLAGRGTDTQYF

clone_size: many
v_call: TRBV7-9
d_call: -
j_call: TRBJ1-4
cdr3_nt: TGTGCCAGCAGCCCGCGGGGCCTCACCAATGAAAAACTGTTTTTT
cdr3_aa: CASSPRGLTNEKLFF

clone_size: many
v_call: TRBV12-3/TRBV12-4
d_call: -
j_call: TRBJ1-5
cdr3_nt: TGTGCCAGCAGCTGGGGAGGGAACAATCAGCCCCAGCATTTT
cdr3_aa: CASSWGGNNQPQHF

clone_size: many
v_call: TRBV5-5
d_call: -
j_call: TRBJ2-7
cdr3_nt: TGTGCCAGCAGCTTGGTTGGGACATCCAACGAGCAGTACTTC
cdr3_aa: CASSLVGTSNEQYF

clone_size: many
v_call: TRBV9
d_call: -
j_call: TRBJ2-3
cdr3_nt: TGTGCCAGCAGCGTAGGGGCTCTAGATACGCAGTATTTT
cdr3_aa: CASSVGALDTQYF

clone_size: many
v_call: TRBV15
d_call: TRBD1
j_call: TRBJ2-6
cdr3_nt: TGTGCCACCAGCAAGGTGAAGACAGGGGGTTTCTTTGGGGCCAACGTCCTGACTTTC
cdr3_aa: CATSKVKTGGFFGANVLTF

clone_size: -
v_call: TRBV12-3/TRBV12-4
d_call: TRBD1
j_call: TRBJ2-3
cdr3_nt: TGTGCCAGCAGTTTCCAACAGGGGCGAGATACGCAGTATTTT
cdr3_aa: CASSFQQGRDTQYF

clone_size: many
v_call: TRBV7-9
d_call: -
j_call: TRBJ1-6
cdr3_nt: TGTGCCAGCAGCTTAAACTCAGGGGAAGGGTCACCCCTCCACTTT
cdr3_aa: CASSLNSGEGSPLHF

clone_size: many
v_call: TRBV5-1
d_call: -
j_call: TRBJ2-5
cdr3_nt: TGCGCCAGCAGCTTGTGGGCCAACCAAGAGACCCAGTACTTC
cdr3_aa: CASSLWANQETQYF

clone_size: many
v_call: TRBV4-3
d_call: -
j_call: TRBJ1-4
cdr3_nt: TGCGCCAGCAGCCAAGGAGGGAGGGGACCTAATGAAAAACTGTTTTTT
cdr3_aa: CASSQGGRGPNEKLFF

clone_size: many
v_call: TRBV6-5
d_call: TRBD2
j_call: TRBJ2-1
cdr3_nt: TGTGCCAGCCAGCGGGAGATGATGATGATGAATGAGCAGTTCTTC
cdr3_aa: CASQREMMMMNEQFF

clone_size: many
v_call: TRBV29-1
d_call: -
j_call: TRBJ1-6
cdr3_nt: TGCAGCGTCAGGAGCTCCTATAATTCACCCCTCCACTTT
cdr3_aa: CSVRSSYNSPLHF

clone_size: many
v_call: TRBV5-1
d_call: -
j_call: TRBJ1-1
cdr3_nt: TGCGCCAGCAGCTTGGGACCCCAAGCTTTCTTT
cdr3_aa: CASSLGPQAFF

clone_size: many
v_call: TRBV6-1
d_call: -
j_call: TRBJ1-1
cdr3_nt: TGTGCCAGCATGGGTCAGGGTCAAGTCTTCACTGAAGCTTTCTTT
cdr3_aa: CASMGQGQVFTEAFF

clone_size: many
v_call: TRBV12-3/TRBV12-4
d_call: -
j_call: TRBJ1-1
cdr3_nt: TGTGCCAGCAGTTGGGGCGGCATCACTGAAGCTTTCTTT
cdr3_aa: CASSWGGITEAFF

clone_size: many
v_call: TRBV20-1
d_call: -
j_call: TRBJ2-7
cdr3_nt: TGCAGTGCTAGCGGTCCAAGTTGGGGCACCTACGAGCAGTACTTC
cdr3_aa: CSASGPSWGTYEQYF

clone_size: many
v_call: TRBV5-6
d_call: -
j_call: TRBJ1-6
cdr3_nt: TGTGCCAGCAGGAGAGACAGAATCTATAATTCACCCCTCCACTTT
cdr3_aa: CASRRDRIYNSPLHF

clone_size: many
v_call: TRBV5-1
d_call: TRBD2
j_call: TRBJ2-7
cdr3_nt: TGCGCCAGCAGCTCGGGACTAGCGGGGCCCTCCTACGAGCAGTACTTC
cdr3_aa: CASSSGLAGPSYEQYF

clone_size: many
v_call: TRBV11-2
d_call: -
j_call: TRBJ2-2
cdr3_nt: TGTGCCAGCAGCCTAACAGACCGGGCCCCTCGGCCGTTTTTT
cdr3_aa: CASSLTDRAPRPFF

clone_size: -
v_call: TRBV6-4
d_call: -
j_call: TRBJ2-3
cdr3_nt: TGTGCCAGCAGTGACCCAATCACAGATACGCAGTATTTT
cdr3_aa: CASSDPITDTQYF

clone_size: many
v_call: TRBV20-1
d_call: -
j_call: TRBJ2-2
cdr3_nt: TGCAGTGCTATAAGGGACAAAAACACCGGGGAGCTGTTTTTT
cdr3_aa: CSAIRDKNTGELFF

clone_size: many
v_call: TRBV7-9
d_call: -
j_call: TRBJ1-1
cdr3_nt: TGTGCCAGCAGCTTAGCGGGCAGGGCCTCTGAAGCTTTCTTT
cdr3_aa: CASSLAGRASEAFF

clone_size: many
v_call: TRBV18
d_call: -
j_call: TRBJ2-5
cdr3_nt: TGTGCCAGCTCACCGTGGAGGGAACAAGAGACCCAGTACTTC
cdr3_aa: CASSPWREQETQYF

clone_size: many
v_call: TRBV27
d_call: TRBD1
j_call: TRBJ2-3
cdr3_nt: TGTGCCAGCAGTTATTTCCGACAGGGGGCAGATACGCAGTATTTT
cdr3_aa: CASSYFRQGADTQYF

clone_size: many
v_call: TRBV10-2
d_call: TRBD2
j_call: TRBJ2-7
cdr3_nt: TGCGCCAGCACCGAGGGGCGGGAGGCTCACGAGCAGTACTTC
cdr3_aa: CASTEGREAHEQYF

clone_size: -
v_call: TRBV7-2
d_call: -
j_call: TRBJ1-2
cdr3_nt: TGTGCCAGCAGCTTAGGGGGAAACCCCTATGGCTACACCTTC
cdr3_aa: CASSLGGNPYGYTF

clone_size: many
v_call: TRBV7-9
d_call: -
j_call: TRBJ2-3
cdr3_nt: TGTGCCAGCAGCCCCTCACCAGGGGTTGGAACAGATACGCAGTATTTT
cdr3_aa: CASSPSPGVGTDTQYF

clone_size: many
v_call: TRBV4-3
d_call: TRBD1
j_call: TRBJ2-7
cdr3_nt: TGCGCCAGCAGCCAAGATCAGGGGGCGCGGGAGCAGTACTTC
cdr3_aa: CASSQDQGAREQYF

clone_size: few
v_call: TRBV12-3/TRBV12-4
d_call: -
j_call: TRBJ2-1
cdr3_nt: TGTGCCAGCAGTTTAGTGATTGAGCCTAGCGCTTCGGGGAATGAGCAGTTCTTC
cdr3_aa: CASSLVIEPSASGNEQFF

clone_size: many
v_call: TRBV27
d_call: TRBD2
j_call: TRBJ2-7
cdr3_nt: TGTGCCAGCAGTAGACAGATAGCGGGGGCGGTACGATTGGAGCAGTACTTC
cdr3_aa: CASSRQIAGAVRLEQYF

clone_size: many
v_call: TRBV19
d_call: -
j_call: TRBJ1-2
cdr3_nt: TGTGCCAGTAGTATCGGAAACAGGGTCGGCTACACCTTC
cdr3_aa: CASSIGNRVGYTF

clone_size: many
v_call: TRBV7-8
d_call: -
j_call: TRBJ2-1
cdr3_nt: TGTGCCAGCAGCTTAGATCTGGACTCCTACAATGAGCAGTTCTTC
cdr3_aa: CASSLDLDSYNEQFF

clone_size: many
v_call: TRBV5-1
d_call: -
j_call: TRBJ2-7
cdr3_nt: TGCGCCAGCAGCTTGGAACGGGTCCGGGAGCAGTACTTC
cdr3_aa: CASSLERVREQYF

clone_size: many
v_call: TRBV6-5
d_call: -
j_call: TRBJ2-5
cdr3_nt: TGTGCCAGCAGCCTACCGACCGAGGGGACCCAGTACTTC
cdr3_aa: CASSLPTEGTQYF

clone_size: many
v_call: TRBV7-6
d_call: TRBD2
j_call: TRBJ2-1
cdr3_nt: TGTGCCAGCAGCTTGCGGGGGGGCAACTACAATGAGCAGTTCTTC
cdr3_aa: CASSLRGGNYNEQFF

clone_size: many
v_call: TRBV7-8
d_call: TRBD1
j_call: TRBJ2-7
cdr3_nt: TGTGCCAGCAGCTTAGCGACAGGGGCCTACTACGAGCAGTACTTC
cdr3_aa: CASSLATGAYYEQYF

clone_size: many
v_call: TRBV6-5
d_call: -
j_call: TRBJ1-2
cdr3_nt: TGTGCCAGCAGCCGCGGCAGGGGCTACACCTTC
cdr3_aa: CASSRGRGYTF

clone_size: -
v_call: TRBV2
d_call: -
j_call: TRBJ2-1
cdr3_nt: TGTGCCAGCAGTGGTGGTAGTAATTCAGGCAATGAGCAGTTCTTC
cdr3_aa: CASSGGSNSGNEQFF

clone_size: few
v_call: TRBV12-3/TRBV12-4
d_call: -
j_call: TRBJ2-4
cdr3_nt: TGTGCCAGCAGTCCGTACAGCGGGGACAGTTTCTTC
cdr3_aa: CASSPYSGDSFF

clone_size: many
v_call: TRBV5-4
d_call: TRBD1
j_call: TRBJ1-6
cdr3_nt: TGTGCCAGCAGCTTGGTGGGAGGGGGCAATTCACCCCTCCACTTT
cdr3_aa: CASSLVGGGNSPLHF

clone_size: many
v_call: TRBV7-2
d_call: TRBD2
j_call: TRBJ2-3
cdr3_nt: TGTGCCAGCAGCTTATTAACTAGCGGGGTCACAGATACGCAGTATTTT
cdr3_aa: CASSLLTSGVTDTQYF

clone_size: few
v_call: TRBV13
d_call: TRBD2
j_call: TRBJ2-4
cdr3_nt: TGTGCCAGCAGCCCCGGGAGGGCCAAAAACATTCAGTACTTC
cdr3_aa: CASSPGRAKNIQYF

clone_size: many
v_call: TRBV20-1
d_call: -
j_call: TRBJ1-2
cdr3_nt: TGCAGTGCTGCCTTACAGGGTTATGGCTACACCTTC
cdr3_aa: CSAALQGYGYTF

clone_size: many
v_call: TRBV20-1
d_call: -
j_call: TRBJ1-3
cdr3_nt: TGCAGTGCCCAGGGGAACTCTGGAAACACCATATATTTT
cdr3_aa: CSAQGNSGNTIYF

clone_size: many
v_call: TRBV20-1
d_call: TRBD2
j_call: TRBJ2-1
cdr3_nt: TGCAGTGCTAGAGATCTGGGCGGGAGGGGTAATGAGCAGTTCTTC
cdr3_aa: CSARDLGGRGNEQFF

clone_size: many
v_call: TRBV24-1
d_call: TRBD2
j_call: TRBJ2-1
cdr3_nt: TGTGCCACCAGTCGGGGTGTAGCGGGAGGGTTGGTAGACAATGAGCAGTTCTTC
cdr3_aa: CATSRGVAGGLVDNEQFF

clone_size: many
v_call: TRBV7-2
d_call: -
j_call: TRBJ1-2
cdr3_nt: TGTGCCAGCAGCTTAGATCAGGGTCTGTACTATGGCTACACCTTC
cdr3_aa: CASSLDQGLYYGYTF

clone_size: many
v_call: TRBV7-7
d_call: -
j_call: TRBJ2-3
cdr3_nt: TGTGCCAGCAGCCCCCGGGGTAGAGCAGATACGCAGTATTTT
cdr3_aa: CASSPRGRADTQYF

clone_size: many
v_call: TRBV20-1
d_call: -
j_call: TRBJ1-2
cdr3_nt: TGCAGTGCTAGAACCTGGATAAACGAGGTCTATGGCTACACCTTC
cdr3_aa: CSARTWINEVYGYTF

clone_size: many
v_call: TRBV2
d_call: -
j_call: TRBJ2-5
cdr3_nt: TGTGCCAGCAGTGAAGAGGTTAGGATAGGGACCCAGTACTTC
cdr3_aa: CASSEEVRIGTQYF

clone_size: many
v_call: TRBV24-1
d_call: TRBD2
j_call: TRBJ2-1
cdr3_nt: TGTGCCACCAGTGACCCTAGCGGGGGATCCTACAATGAGCAGTTCTTC
cdr3_aa: CATSDPSGGSYNEQFF

clone_size: many
v_call: TRBV7-9
d_call: -
j_call: TRBJ2-7
cdr3_nt: TGTGCCAGCAGCTTAGAACTTCCACTGTACTTC
cdr3_aa: CASSLELPLYF

clone_size: few
v_call: TRBV13
d_call: TRBD2
j_call: TRBJ2-5
cdr3_nt: TGTGCCAGCAGTTCCAGCGGGACTAGCGGGGAGACCCAGTACTTC
cdr3_aa: CASSSSGTSGETQYF

clone_size: many
v_call: TRBV6-6
d_call: -
j_call: TRBJ2-1
cdr3_nt: TGTGCCAGCAGTTCCCGACAGCGCCAGCAGTTCTTC
cdr3_aa: CASSSRQRQQFF

clone_size: many
v_call: TRBV7-8
d_call: -
j_call: TRBJ2-5
cdr3_nt: TGTGCCAGCAGCCCTCACCTAGGACCTGAAGAGACCCAGTACTTC
cdr3_aa: CASSPHLGPEETQYF

clone_size: few
v_call: TRBV7-2
d_call: -
j_call: TRBJ2-7
cdr3_nt: TGTGCCAGCGCAAAGGGGACTGCCTACGAGCAGTACTTC
cdr3_aa: CASAKGTAYEQYF